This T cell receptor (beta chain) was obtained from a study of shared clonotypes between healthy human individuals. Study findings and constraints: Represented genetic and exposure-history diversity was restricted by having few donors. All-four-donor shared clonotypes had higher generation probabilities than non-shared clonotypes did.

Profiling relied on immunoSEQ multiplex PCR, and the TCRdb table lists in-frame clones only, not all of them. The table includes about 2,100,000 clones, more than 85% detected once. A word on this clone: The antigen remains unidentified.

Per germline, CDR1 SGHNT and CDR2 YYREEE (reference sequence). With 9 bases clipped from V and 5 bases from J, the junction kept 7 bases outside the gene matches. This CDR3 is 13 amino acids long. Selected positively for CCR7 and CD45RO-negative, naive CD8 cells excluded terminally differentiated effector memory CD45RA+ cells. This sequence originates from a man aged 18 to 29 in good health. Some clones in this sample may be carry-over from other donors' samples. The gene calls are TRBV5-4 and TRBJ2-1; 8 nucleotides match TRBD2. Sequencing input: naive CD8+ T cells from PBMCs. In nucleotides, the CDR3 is TGTGCCATAAGGGCGGGAGGTGACAATGAGCAGTTCTTC. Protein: CAIRAGGDNEQFF.